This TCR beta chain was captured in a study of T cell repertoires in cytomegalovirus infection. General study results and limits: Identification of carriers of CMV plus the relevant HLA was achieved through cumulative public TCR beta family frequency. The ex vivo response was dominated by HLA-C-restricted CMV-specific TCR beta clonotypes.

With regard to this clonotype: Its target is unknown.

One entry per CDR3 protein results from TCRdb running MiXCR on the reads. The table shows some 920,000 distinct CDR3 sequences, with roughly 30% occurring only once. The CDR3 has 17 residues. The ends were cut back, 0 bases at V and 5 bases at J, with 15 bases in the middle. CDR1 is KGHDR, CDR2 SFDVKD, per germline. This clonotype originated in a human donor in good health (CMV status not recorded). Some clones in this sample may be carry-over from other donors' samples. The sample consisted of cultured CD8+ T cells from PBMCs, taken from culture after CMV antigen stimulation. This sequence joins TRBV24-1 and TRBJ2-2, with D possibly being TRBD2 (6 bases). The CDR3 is CATSDLPGRRGTGELFF. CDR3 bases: TGTGCCACCAGTGATTTGCCGGGCCGCCGGGGGACCGGGGAGCTGTTTTTT.